The source of this T cell receptor (beta chain) is a study of beta chain features in type 1 diabetes. Study in general: Across all samples, roughly 99 million sorted cells were examined. General study results and limits: All four CD4+ subsets from Type 1 diabetes patients carried moderately but significantly shorter TCRB CDR3s. Researchers reported that naive, central memory and Treg TCRB repertoires appeared more similar in patients than in healthy donors. For cells with high TCR expression, cDNA sequencing could yield over-representation.

V was pared by 3 bases and J by 7 bases, with 19 bases between. This CDR3 contains 16 residues. Looked up from germline, CDR1 is KGHSH and CDR2 is LQKENI. A note on this clone: Its antigen is unidentified.

Expressed TCRB transcripts got sequenced, as all isolated RNA was reverse transcribed. Naive, central memory and regulatory T cell samples produced a mean of roughly 3.8 million reads. Sequencing was performed with immunoSEQ multiplex PCR; in TCRdb, only in-frame clones are kept and a portion is missing. The sample lists 300,000 to 450,000 clones, around an eighth seen once, with approximately 0.011% in the top ten. Sequenced: naive CD4+ T cells from blood. The gene calls are TRBV18 and TRBJ2-4; D may be TRBD1 (5 bases). The receptor comes from a woman aged 18-29 years with type 1 diabetes. In nucleotides, the CDR3 is TGTGCCAGCTCACCCTTCACCGTCGGCAGGGCCAACATTCAGTACTTC. It codes for CASSPFTVGRANIQYF.